This paragraph reports one T cell receptor beta chain. V dropped 4 bases and J dropped 2; count of bases not matched to a gene: 5. Germline loops: CDR1 KGHDR, CDR2 SFDVKD. The CDR3 is 16 residues long. The data are from a study of blood T cells in healthy people across ages. A second PCR, run for roughly 7 to 12 cycles, used a sample-barcoded 5' primer plus a J-beta primer mix. TCRdb re-called the 5' RACE reads through MiXCR, storing one row per CDR3 protein. The sample gives more than 700,000 distinct CDR3 sequences, about 47% of which show up once; over 15% is in the top ten. Staff drew around 10 milliliters of peripheral blood from each donor.

The sequenced sample consisted of blood. J is TRBJ2-1 and V is TRBV24-1; 9 bases are shared with TRBD1. The origin of this receptor is a man older than 75 in good health. The CDR3 sequence is CATSDRDRATYNEQFF. The CDR3 DNA is TGTGCCACCAGTGACCGGGACAGGGCGACCTACAATGAGCAGTTCTTC.